One T cell receptor (beta chain) is described in this entry. Its antigen remains unknown. The entirety of the isolated RNA underwent reverse transcription, so expressed TCRB transcripts were sequenced. Sequencing used immunoSEQ multiplex PCR; TCRdb keeps in-frame clones, though not all of them. The profile shows 310,000 or so clones, around 8% of them singletons. This entry belongs to a study of beta chain features in type 1 diabetes. Findings and caveats of the study: For patients, the naive, central memory and Treg TCRB repertoires appeared more alike than for healthy donors. Small HLA sub-analyses could not settle whether HLA shapes TCRB rearrangement.

Staining for CD45RO/CCR7/CD25/CD127/CD95/CD27 allowed sorting of CD4+ naive, central memory, regulatory and stem cell-like memory cells. The CDR3 contains 15 residues. Germline-derived CDR1 and CDR2 are SGHRS and YFSETQ. With V trimmed by 4 bases and J by 6 bases, 5 bases remained unmatched. Input material: central memory CD4+ T cells from blood. The gene calls are TRBV5-1 and TRBJ2-2; TRBD1 matches 11 bases. The source is a woman aged 18-29 years in good health. DNA for the CDR3: TGCGCCAGCAGCATAGGACAGGGGGCGTCCGGGGAGCTGTTTTTT. Protein sequence: CASSIGQGASGELFF.